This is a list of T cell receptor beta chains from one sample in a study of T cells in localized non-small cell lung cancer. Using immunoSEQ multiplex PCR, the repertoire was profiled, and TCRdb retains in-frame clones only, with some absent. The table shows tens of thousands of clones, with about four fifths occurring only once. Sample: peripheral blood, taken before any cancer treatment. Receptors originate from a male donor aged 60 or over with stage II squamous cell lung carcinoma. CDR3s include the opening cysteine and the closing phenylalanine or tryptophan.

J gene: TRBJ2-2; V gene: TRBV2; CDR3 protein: CASSGTGANTGELFF
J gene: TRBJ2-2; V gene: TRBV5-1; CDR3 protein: CASSLGWLPWELFF
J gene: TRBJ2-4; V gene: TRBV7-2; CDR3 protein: CASSLDVGSRRAKNIQYF
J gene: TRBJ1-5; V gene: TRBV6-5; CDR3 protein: CASSPTGSNQPQHF
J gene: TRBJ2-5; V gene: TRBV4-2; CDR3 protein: CASSQGASGAMSQETQYF
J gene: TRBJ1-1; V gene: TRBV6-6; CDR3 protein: CASSYGGTEAFF
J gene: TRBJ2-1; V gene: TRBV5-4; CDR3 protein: CASSSGLAGGTEQFF
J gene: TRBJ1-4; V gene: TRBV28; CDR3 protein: CASTPGGLENEKLFF
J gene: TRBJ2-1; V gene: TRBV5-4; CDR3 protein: CASSPGRSSGGEDEQFF
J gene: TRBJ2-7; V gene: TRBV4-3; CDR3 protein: CASSQPGTSGKYEQYF
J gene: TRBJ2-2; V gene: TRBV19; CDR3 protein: CASSSPSAGAVMFF
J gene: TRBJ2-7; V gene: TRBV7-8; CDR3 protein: CASSQGGLVKYEQYF
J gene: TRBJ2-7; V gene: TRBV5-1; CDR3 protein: CASSLGNRGFYEQYF
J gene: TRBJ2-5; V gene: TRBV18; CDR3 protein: CASSPSPSSPETQYF
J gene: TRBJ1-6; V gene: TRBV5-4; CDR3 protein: CASSLASPDSPLHF
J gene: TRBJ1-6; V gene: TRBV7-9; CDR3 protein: CASSTDQGNYNSPLHF
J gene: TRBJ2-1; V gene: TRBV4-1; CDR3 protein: CASSQEVWRGISGEQFF
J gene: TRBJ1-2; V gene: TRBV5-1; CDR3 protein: CASSQGTGGVRGYTF
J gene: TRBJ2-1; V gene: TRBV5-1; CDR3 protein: CASSQQWGPWEQFF
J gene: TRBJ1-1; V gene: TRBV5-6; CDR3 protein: CASSRQGRTATEAFF
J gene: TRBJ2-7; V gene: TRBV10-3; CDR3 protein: CAISTTSEQYF
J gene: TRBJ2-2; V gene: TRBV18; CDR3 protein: CASSPLGDTGELFF
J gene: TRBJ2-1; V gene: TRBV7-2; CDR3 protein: CASTRQGQGDEQFF
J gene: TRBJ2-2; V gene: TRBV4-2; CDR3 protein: CASSGQGASGELFF
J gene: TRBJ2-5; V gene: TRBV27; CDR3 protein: CASSPLSVSDKETQYF
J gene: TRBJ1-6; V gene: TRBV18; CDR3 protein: CASSTGANSPLHF
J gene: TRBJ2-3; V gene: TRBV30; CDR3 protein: CAWSRLAASTDTQYF
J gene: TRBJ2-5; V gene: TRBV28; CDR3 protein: CASSPGGRQQETQYF
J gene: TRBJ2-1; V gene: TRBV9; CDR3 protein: CASSASGRSYNEQFF
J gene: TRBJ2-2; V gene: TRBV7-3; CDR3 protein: CASSDPPGQVINTGELFF
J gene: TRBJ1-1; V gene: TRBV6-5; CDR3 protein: CASSQGPEAFF
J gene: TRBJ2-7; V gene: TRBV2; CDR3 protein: CASRGRTGTAEQYF
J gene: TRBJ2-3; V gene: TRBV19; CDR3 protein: CASQNGLTDTQYF
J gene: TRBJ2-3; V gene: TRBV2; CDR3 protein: CASPFEGGKGTDTQYF
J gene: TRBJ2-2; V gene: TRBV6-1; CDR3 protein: CASIRTVAGELFF